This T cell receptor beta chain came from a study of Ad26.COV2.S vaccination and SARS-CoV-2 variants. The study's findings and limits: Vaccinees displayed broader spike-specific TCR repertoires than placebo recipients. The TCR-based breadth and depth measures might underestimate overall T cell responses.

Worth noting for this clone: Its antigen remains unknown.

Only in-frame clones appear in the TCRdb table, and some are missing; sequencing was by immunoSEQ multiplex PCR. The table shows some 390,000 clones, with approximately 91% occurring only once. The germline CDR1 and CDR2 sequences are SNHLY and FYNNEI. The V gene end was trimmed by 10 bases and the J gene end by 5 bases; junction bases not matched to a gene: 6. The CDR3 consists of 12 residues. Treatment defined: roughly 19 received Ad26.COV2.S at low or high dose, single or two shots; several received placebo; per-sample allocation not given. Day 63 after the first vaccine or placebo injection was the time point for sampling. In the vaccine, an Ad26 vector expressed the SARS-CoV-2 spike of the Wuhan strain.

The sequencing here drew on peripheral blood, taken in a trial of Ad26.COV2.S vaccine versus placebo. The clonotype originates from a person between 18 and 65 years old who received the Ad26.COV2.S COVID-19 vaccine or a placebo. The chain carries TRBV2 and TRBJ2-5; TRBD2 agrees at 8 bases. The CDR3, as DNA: TGTGCCACCCAATTAGCGGGGGAGACCCAGTACTTC. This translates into CATQLAGETQYF.